This T cell receptor beta chain was captured in a study of early T cells in non-severe SARS-CoV-2 infection. Study-wide background: Unsorted whole-blood RNA was sequenced in bulk, leaving chains unpaired.

V dropped 4 bases and J dropped 5 bases, with 3 bases sitting between them. This CDR3 contains 11 residues. TCRdb processed the 5' RACE reads anew with MiXCR; each CDR3 protein has one entry. The data contain around 77,000 distinct CDR3 sequences, over 9% of them seen just once; the ten biggest clones take up less than 10%. This clonotype has a count of ten or more. The material was whole blood, obtained at baseline. The chain combines TRBV12-3 or TRBV12-4 with TRBJ2-1; D call uncertain. The TCR sequence derives from an adult who was a healthcare worker with PCR-confirmed SARS-CoV-2 infection or an uninfected control (not recorded which). The CDR3 loop reads CASSYHNEQFF. DNA of the CDR3: TGTGCCAGCAGTTACCACAATGAGCAGTTCTTC.